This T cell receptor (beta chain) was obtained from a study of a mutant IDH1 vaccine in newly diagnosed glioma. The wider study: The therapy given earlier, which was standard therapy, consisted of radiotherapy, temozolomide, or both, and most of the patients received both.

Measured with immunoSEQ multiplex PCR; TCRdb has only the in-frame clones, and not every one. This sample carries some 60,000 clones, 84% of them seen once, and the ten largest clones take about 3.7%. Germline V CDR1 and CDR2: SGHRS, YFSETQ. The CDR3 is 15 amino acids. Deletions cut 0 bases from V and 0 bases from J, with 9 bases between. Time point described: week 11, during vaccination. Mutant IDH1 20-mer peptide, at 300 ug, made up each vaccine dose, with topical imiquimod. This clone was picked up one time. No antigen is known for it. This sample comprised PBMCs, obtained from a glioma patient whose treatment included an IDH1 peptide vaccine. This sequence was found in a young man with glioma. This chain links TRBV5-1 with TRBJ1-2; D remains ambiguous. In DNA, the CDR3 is TGCGCCAGCAGCTTGGGCCCGGGTTCTAACTATGGCTACACCTTC. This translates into CASSLGPGSNYGYTF.